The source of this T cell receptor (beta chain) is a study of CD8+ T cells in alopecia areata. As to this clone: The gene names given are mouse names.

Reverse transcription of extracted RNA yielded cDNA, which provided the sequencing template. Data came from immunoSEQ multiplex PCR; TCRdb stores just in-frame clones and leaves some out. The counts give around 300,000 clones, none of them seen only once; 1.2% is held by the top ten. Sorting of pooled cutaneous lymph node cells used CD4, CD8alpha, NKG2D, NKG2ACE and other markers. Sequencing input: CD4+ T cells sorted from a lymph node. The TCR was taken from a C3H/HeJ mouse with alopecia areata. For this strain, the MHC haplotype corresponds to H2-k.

The CDR3 loop is CASTRGSTGQLYF. Partial CDR3 DNA: TGTGCCAGCACCAGGGGCAGCACCGGG. The chain joins TRBV13-1 to TRBJ2-2, with TRBD1 as a possible D gene (6 bases). The read terminates 4 residues ahead of where the CDR3 ends, so the germline J gene completes it. The CDR3 sequence is 13 residues long. The germline V gene encodes CDR1 NSHNY and CDR2 SYGAGN. Deletions cut 6 bases from V and 4 bases from J, with 10 bases between.